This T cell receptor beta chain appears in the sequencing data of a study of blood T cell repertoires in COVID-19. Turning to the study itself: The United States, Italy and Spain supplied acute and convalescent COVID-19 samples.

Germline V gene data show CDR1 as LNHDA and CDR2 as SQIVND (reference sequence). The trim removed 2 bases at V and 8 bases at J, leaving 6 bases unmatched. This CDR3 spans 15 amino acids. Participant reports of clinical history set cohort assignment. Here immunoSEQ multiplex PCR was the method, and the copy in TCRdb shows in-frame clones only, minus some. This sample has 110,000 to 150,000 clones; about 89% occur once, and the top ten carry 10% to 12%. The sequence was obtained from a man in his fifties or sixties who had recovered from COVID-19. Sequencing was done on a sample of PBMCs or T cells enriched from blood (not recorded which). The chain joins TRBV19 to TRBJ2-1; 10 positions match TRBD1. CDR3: CASSILGQGKDEQFF. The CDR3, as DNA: TGTGCCAGTAGTATACTGGGACAGGGGAAAGATGAGCAGTTCTTC.